Listed below are T cell receptor beta chains from one sample, sequenced in a study of blood T cells in healthy people across ages. One entry per CDR3 protein results from TCRdb running MiXCR on the 5' RACE reads. Counted here are under 850,000 distinct CDR3 sequences, under 40% occurring once; the ten biggest clones make up 10% to 15%. The specimen sequenced was blood. The receptors stem from a young man in good health. CDR3s include the opening cysteine and the closing phenylalanine or tryptophan. Fields, in order: clone size, V gene, J gene, D gene, CDR3 protein, CDR3 DNA. The D gene is left open where the match is weak. Size values are once, few and many counts, or a class for expanded clones, and some rows have none.

clone size: few
V gene: TRBV14
J gene: TRBJ2-6
D gene: .
CDR3 protein: CASSQSGPQIDSGANVLTF
CDR3 DNA: TGTGCCAGCAGCCAATCAGGTCCCCAGATAGACTCTGGGGCCAACGTCCTGACTTTC

clone size: .
V gene: TRBV6-2/TRBV6-3
J gene: TRBJ2-1
D gene: .
CDR3 protein: CASNKPNGGSYNEQFF
CDR3 DNA: TGTGCCAGCAACAAACCTAACGGGGGAAGTTACAATGAGCAGTTCTTC

clone size: few
V gene: TRBV12-3/TRBV12-4
J gene: TRBJ2-1
D gene: TRBD2
CDR3 protein: CASSLVASGGAGNEQFF
CDR3 DNA: TGTGCCAGCAGTTTAGTGGCTAGCGGGGGGGCTGGTAATGAGCAGTTCTTC

clone size: many
V gene: TRBV12-3/TRBV12-4
J gene: TRBJ2-5
D gene: .
CDR3 protein: CASSLQGLQETQYF
CDR3 DNA: TGTGCCAGCAGCTTACAGGGTCTTCAAGAGACCCAGTACTTC

clone size: .
V gene: TRBV27
J gene: TRBJ2-7
D gene: .
CDR3 protein: CASSTGTLAYEQYF
CDR3 DNA: TGTGCCAGCAGTACGGGGACACTGGCCTACGAGCAGTACTTC

clone size: once
V gene: TRBV3-1
J gene: TRBJ1-1
D gene: .
CDR3 protein: CASSPRSWNTEAFF
CDR3 DNA: TGTGCCAGCAGCCCCCGAAGCTGGAACACTGAAGCTTTCTTT

clone size: few
V gene: TRBV11-3
J gene: TRBJ2-3
D gene: TRBD2
CDR3 protein: CASSLLSLAGTEGTDTQYF
CDR3 DNA: TGTGCCAGCAGCTTACTAAGCCTAGCGGGAACAGAAGGCACAGATACGCAGTATTTT

clone size: few
V gene: TRBV10-3
J gene: TRBJ2-7
D gene: .
CDR3 protein: CAISRTASYEQYF
CDR3 DNA: TGTGCCATCAGTCGGACAGCCTCCTACGAGCAGTACTTC

clone size: .
V gene: TRBV6-6
J gene: TRBJ2-7
D gene: .
CDR3 protein: CASSPTQTYEQYF
CDR3 DNA: TGTGCCAGCAGCCCGACACAAACCTACGAGCAGTACTTC

clone size: .
V gene: TRBV20-1
J gene: TRBJ2-5
D gene: .
CDR3 protein: CSANGDQETQYF
CDR3 DNA: TGCAGTGCTAACGGGGACCAAGAGACCCAGTACTTC

clone size: few
V gene: TRBV11-2
J gene: TRBJ2-5
D gene: .
CDR3 protein: CAGSLDRGLLWDQYF
CDR3 DNA: TGTGCCGGCAGCTTAGATCGGGGACTTTTATGGGACCAGTACTTC

clone size: .
V gene: TRBV12-3/TRBV12-4
J gene: TRBJ2-2
D gene: TRBD1
CDR3 protein: CASSGRGRIDTGELFF
CDR3 DNA: TGTGCCAGCAGTGGCAGGGGGCGCATTGACACCGGGGAGCTGTTTTTT

clone size: many
V gene: TRBV20-1
J gene: TRBJ2-5
D gene: TRBD2
CDR3 protein: CSARDLRGGSQKETQYF
CDR3 DNA: TGCAGTGCTAGAGATCTGCGGGGGGGCTCTCAAAAAGAGACCCAGTACTTC

clone size: .
V gene: TRBV2
J gene: TRBJ1-5
D gene: TRBD1
CDR3 protein: CASSGRDRYNQPQHF
CDR3 DNA: TGTGCCAGCAGTGGCCGGGACAGATACAATCAGCCCCAGCATTTT

clone size: many
V gene: TRBV7-9
J gene: TRBJ2-5
D gene: .
CDR3 protein: CASSLGWAGETQYF
CDR3 DNA: TGTGCCAGCAGCTTAGGATGGGCTGGAGAGACCCAGTACTTC

clone size: few
V gene: TRBV2
J gene: TRBJ2-3
D gene: TRBD2
CDR3 protein: CASSLAGLVTDTQYF
CDR3 DNA: TGTGCCAGCAGTTTAGCGGGACTTGTCACAGATACGCAGTATTTT

clone size: few
V gene: TRBV5-1
J gene: TRBJ2-1
D gene: TRBD1
CDR3 protein: CASSLGTGGSYNEQFF
CDR3 DNA: TGCGCCAGCAGCTTGGGTACAGGGGGCTCCTACAATGAGCAGTTCTTC

clone size: few
V gene: TRBV20-1
J gene: TRBJ2-7
D gene: .
CDR3 protein: CSARGGTPDPYNEQYF
CDR3 DNA: TGCAGTGCTAGAGGAGGAACCCCGGATCCCTACAATGAGCAGTACTTC

clone size: .
V gene: TRBV29-1
J gene: TRBJ2-7
D gene: TRBD2
CDR3 protein: CSVEVEASGIEQYF
CDR3 DNA: TGCAGCGTTGAAGTGGAGGCTAGCGGGATCGAGCAGTACTTC

clone size: .
V gene: TRBV5-6
J gene: TRBJ1-2
D gene: .
CDR3 protein: CASKVSGYGYTF
CDR3 DNA: TGTGCCAGCAAAGTGTCAGGGTATGGCTACACCTTC

clone size: .
V gene: TRBV18
J gene: TRBJ2-1
D gene: .
CDR3 protein: CASSPSPLVSSYNEQFF
CDR3 DNA: TGTGCCAGCTCCCCGTCCCCTCTAGTGTCCTCCTACAATGAGCAGTTCTTC

clone size: few
V gene: TRBV25-1
J gene: TRBJ2-3
D gene: .
CDR3 protein: CASSEDALRTDTQYF
CDR3 DNA: TGTGCCAGCAGTGAAGATGCTTTACGCACAGATACGCAGTATTTT

clone size: .
V gene: TRBV7-2
J gene: TRBJ1-6
D gene: .
CDR3 protein: CASRARGSTVNNSPLHF
CDR3 DNA: TGTGCCAGTAGAGCTCGGGGATCGACGGTCAATAATTCACCCCTCCACTTT

clone size: .
V gene: TRBV6-6
J gene: TRBJ1-3
D gene: .
CDR3 protein: CASSYLRASGDGNTIYF
CDR3 DNA: TGTGCCAGCAGTTACTTGAGGGCTTCGGGGGACGGAAACACCATATATTTT

clone size: .
V gene: TRBV28
J gene: TRBJ1-5
D gene: .
CDR3 protein: CASDRNVAGPQHF
CDR3 DNA: TGTGCCAGCGACCGGAACGTCGCGGGGCCCCAGCATTTT

clone size: .
V gene: TRBV25-1
J gene: TRBJ1-1
D gene: TRBD1
CDR3 protein: CASCQTGVIPEAFF
CDR3 DNA: TGTGCCAGCTGTCAGACAGGGGTCATACCCGAAGCTTTCTTT

clone size: .
V gene: TRBV12-3/TRBV12-4
J gene: TRBJ2-3
D gene: .
CDR3 protein: CTSSQPTGRADTQYF
CDR3 DNA: TGTACCAGCAGCCAGCCTACGGGCAGGGCGGATACGCAGTATTTT

clone size: .
V gene: TRBV9
J gene: TRBJ1-1
D gene: TRBD1
CDR3 protein: CASSVGGTGGADTEAFF
CDR3 DNA: TGTGCCAGCAGCGTAGGAGGGACAGGGGGCGCAGACACTGAAGCTTTCTTT

clone size: many
V gene: TRBV11-2
J gene: TRBJ2-7
D gene: TRBD2
CDR3 protein: CASTEGLGASYEQYF
CDR3 DNA: TGTGCCAGCACCGAGGGACTAGGAGCCTCCTACGAGCAGTACTTC

clone size: .
V gene: TRBV12-3/TRBV12-4
J gene: TRBJ1-2
D gene: .
CDR3 protein: CASSYTGTGNDYTF
CDR3 DNA: TGTGCCAGCAGTTACACCGGGACGGGGAACGACTACACCTTC

clone size: .
V gene: TRBV4-3
J gene: TRBJ1-6
D gene: .
CDR3 protein: CASSQEYLGLDDSPLHF
CDR3 DNA: TGCGCCAGCAGCCAAGAATACTTAGGGTTAGATGATTCACCCCTCCACTTT

clone size: .
V gene: TRBV15
J gene: TRBJ2-3
D gene: TRBD2
CDR3 protein: CATSPQGVAGGGADTQYF
CDR3 DNA: TGTGCCACCAGCCCCCAGGGGGTAGCGGGGGGCGGCGCAGATACGCAGTATTTT

clone size: .
V gene: TRBV12-3/TRBV12-4
J gene: TRBJ2-1
D gene: .
CDR3 protein: CASSSSTGDEQFF
CDR3 DNA: TGTGCCAGCAGTTCCTCGACAGGAGATGAGCAGTTCTTC

clone size: .
V gene: TRBV7-2
J gene: TRBJ2-3
D gene: .
CDR3 protein: CASSLTPGARYTQYF
CDR3 DNA: TGTGCCAGCAGCCTAACTCCCGGGGCCAGGTATACGCAGTATTTT

clone size: few
V gene: TRBV20-1
J gene: TRBJ2-1
D gene: TRBD2
CDR3 protein: CSANPRPGRGGSLFREQFF
CDR3 DNA: TGCAGTGCTAACCCACGTCCCGGGCGGGGGGGCTCGTTGTTCCGTGAGCAGTTCTTC

clone size: few
V gene: TRBV4-2
J gene: TRBJ1-1
D gene: .
CDR3 protein: CASSQSDRPNTEAFF
CDR3 DNA: TGTGCCAGCAGCCAATCTGACAGACCGAACACTGAAGCTTTCTTT

clone size: .
V gene: TRBV7-2
J gene: TRBJ2-5
D gene: .
CDR3 protein: CASSRTSIQETQYF
CDR3 DNA: TGTGCCAGCAGCCGTACCAGTATCCAAGAGACCCAGTACTTC

clone size: few
V gene: TRBV6-1
J gene: TRBJ2-6
D gene: .
CDR3 protein: CASRPTRVESSGANVLTF
CDR3 DNA: TGTGCCAGCAGGCCAACCAGGGTAGAATCCTCTGGGGCCAACGTCCTGACTTTC

clone size: .
V gene: TRBV4-3
J gene: TRBJ2-2
D gene: TRBD2
CDR3 protein: CASSQDRVGGADTGELFF
CDR3 DNA: TGCGCCAGCAGCCAAGACAGGGTCGGGGGGGCGGACACCGGGGAGCTGTTTTTT

clone size: .
V gene: TRBV10-2
J gene: TRBJ2-5
D gene: TRBD1
CDR3 protein: CASSFPGQGSETQYF
CDR3 DNA: TGCGCCAGCAGCTTTCCGGGACAGGGTTCAGAGACCCAGTACTTC

clone size: .
V gene: TRBV9
J gene: TRBJ2-1
D gene: TRBD1
CDR3 protein: CASSSGTGGDEQFF
CDR3 DNA: TGTGCCAGCAGCAGCGGGACAGGGGGGGATGAGCAGTTCTTC

clone size: .
V gene: TRBV7-2
J gene: TRBJ2-5
D gene: .
CDR3 protein: CASSLETDRETQYF
CDR3 DNA: TGTGCCAGCAGCTTAGAAACGGACCGAGAGACCCAGTACTTC

clone size: .
V gene: TRBV10-3
J gene: TRBJ1-1
D gene: .
CDR3 protein: CAIREQGMNTEAFF
CDR3 DNA: TGTGCCATCAGGGAACAGGGAATGAACACTGAAGCTTTCTTT

clone size: few
V gene: TRBV7-2
J gene: TRBJ2-5
D gene: TRBD2
CDR3 protein: CASSDRGVKETQYF
CDR3 DNA: TGTGCCAGCAGCGATCGGGGGGTAAAAGAGACCCAGTACTTC

clone size: .
V gene: TRBV20-1
J gene: TRBJ1-5
D gene: TRBD1
CDR3 protein: CSALDRGNQPQHF
CDR3 DNA: TGCAGTGCTCTTGACAGGGGGAATCAGCCCCAGCATTTT

clone size: .
V gene: TRBV15
J gene: TRBJ2-6
D gene: .
CDR3 protein: CATSRDSGAGANVLTF
CDR3 DNA: TGTGCCACCAGCAGAGATTCCGGGGCTGGGGCCAACGTCCTGACTTTC

clone size: .
V gene: TRBV12-3/TRBV12-4
J gene: TRBJ2-4
D gene: TRBD1
CDR3 protein: CAGTQQGAGYIQYF
CDR3 DNA: TGTGCCGGCACCCAACAGGGGGCTGGTTACATTCAGTACTTC

clone size: .
V gene: TRBV5-1
J gene: TRBJ1-5
D gene: .
CDR3 protein: CASSLGGTNDQPQHF
CDR3 DNA: TGCGCCAGCAGCTTGGGGGGCACTAATGATCAGCCCCAGCATTTT

clone size: .
V gene: TRBV7-2
J gene: TRBJ1-1
D gene: .
CDR3 protein: CASSRRRGDSEAFF
CDR3 DNA: TGTGCCAGCAGCCGTCGGCGGGGAGACTCTGAAGCTTTCTTT

clone size: .
V gene: TRBV2
J gene: TRBJ2-3
D gene: .
CDR3 protein: CARLEGQSTDTQYF
CDR3 DNA: TGTGCCAGGCTGGAGGGGCAGAGCACAGATACGCAGTATTTT

clone size: .
V gene: TRBV30
J gene: TRBJ2-4
D gene: .
CDR3 protein: CAWIFPGGVEQYF
CDR3 DNA: TGTGCCTGGATCTTCCCAGGCGGAGTGGAGCAGTACTTC